This TCR beta chain was sequenced in a study of blood T cell repertoires in COVID-19. Across the whole study: Italy, Spain and the United States were the sources of the convalescent and acute COVID-19 samples.

Germline V gives CDR1 SGHTA, CDR2 FQGNSA. V was pared by 5 bases and J by 4 bases, with 15 bases between. The CDR3 spans 16 residues. Measured with immunoSEQ multiplex PCR; TCRdb has only the in-frame clones, and not every one. This table has 150,000 to 200,000 clones, 88% appearing once. Sequencing used peripheral blood. This TCR derives from a man aged 50 to 59 who had recovered from COVID-19. V usage is TRBV7-2 and J usage is TRBJ2-6; no firm D call. The CDR3 here is CASSDPWSTGANVLTF. CDR3 in DNA: TGTGCCAGCAGCGACCCCTGGAGTACAGGGGCCAACGTCCTGACTTTC.